Listed below are T cell receptor beta chains from one sample, sequenced in a study of T-cell memory formation after mild COVID-19. TCRdb analysed the 5' RACE reads with MiXCR anew, one entry per CDR3 protein. The sample yields over 400,000 distinct CDR3 sequences, about a quarter seen once. Sequenced sample: PBMCs or a T cell subset sorted from them (not recorded which). The receptors were gathered from an adult woman who had mild COVID-19 (a few samples of this study predate the infection). Cell type and time point are not known. The CDR3 runs from the conserved cysteine through the conserved F or W.

j_call v_call cdr3_aa
TRBJ2-2 TRBV7-9 CASSWGATAFTAGELFF
TRBJ2-1 TRBV24-1 CATQRTGNNEQFF
TRBJ2-7 TRBV15 CATSRAGLAVSYEQYF
TRBJ1-2 TRBV6-6 CASRVDYGYTF
TRBJ2-2 TRBV7-3 CASSAGLAGPNTGELFF
TRBJ2-5 TRBV5-1 CASSLLTGGMETQYF
TRBJ2-7 TRBV5-1 CASSLVQGSGSYEQYF
TRBJ2-2 TRBV5-1 CASSQGTSVNTGELFF
TRBJ1-5 TRBV20-1 CSATGRGGQPQHF
TRBJ2-4 TRBV7-3 CASSRNVGMGSLTYF
TRBJ1-1 TRBV6-5 CASSYSGRKRNTEAFF
TRBJ1-1 TRBV29-1 CSVENGGQGSAEAFF
TRBJ1-1 TRBV29-1 CSGGRAEAFF
TRBJ2-2 TRBV24-1 CATSAPSDRVTGELFF
TRBJ2-3 TRBV6-5 CASSYSGLAGGIDTQYF
TRBJ2-2 TRBV4-1 CASSQVGHGELFF
TRBJ2-7 TRBV12-3/TRBV12-4 CASSSGTGGHEQYF
TRBJ1-2 TRBV24-1 CATSDLQGYYGYTF
TRBJ2-3 TRBV5-6 CASSLARPEGTDTQYF
TRBJ2-5 TRBV12-3/TRBV12-4 CASSWGTEETQYF
TRBJ2-7 TRBV25-1 CASSEVGVHEQYF
TRBJ1-2 TRBV29-1 CSVTPPEGYTF
TRBJ2-7 TRBV25-1 CASSSHRGLRLEQYF
TRBJ1-1 TRBV4-1 CASSQDRMTNTEAFF
TRBJ1-5 TRBV6-2/TRBV6-3 CASSEDRGLMDNQPQHF
TRBJ2-7 TRBV28 CASSSTTSGSLYEQYF
TRBJ1-1 TRBV6-5 CASRGEAGLNTEAFF
TRBJ2-3 TRBV7-3 CASSSQGRRTDTQYF
TRBJ2-1 TRBV12-3/TRBV12-4 CASRLTSGRTNEQFF
TRBJ2-3 TRBV23-1 CASSQSCGRGDTQYF
TRBJ1-2 TRBV24-1 CATSAQGHGYTF
TRBJ1-1 TRBV3-1 CASAPTVSMNTEAFF
TRBJ1-5 TRBV4-2 CASSQEGSGTIQPQHF
TRBJ2-7 TRBV5-5 CASSLVTIGLDWSYEQYF
TRBJ1-1 TRBV6-2/TRBV6-3 CASGETGKNTEAFF
TRBJ2-1 TRBV5-1 CASSSSGQSSYNEQFF
TRBJ1-1 TRBV18 CASSPGQAPNTEAFF
TRBJ2-7 TRBV3-1 CASSHGLAEAYEQYF
TRBJ2-1 TRBV6-1 CASSEGTGGYNEQFF
TRBJ2-3 TRBV4-2 CASSQDPQPKDTQYF
TRBJ1-5 TRBV27 CASSLVGAGGQPQHF
TRBJ1-2 TRBV4-3 CASSQEIMGDGYTF
TRBJ2-7 TRBV7-9 CASSTRGQGPLVEQYF
TRBJ2-1 TRBV12-3/TRBV12-4 CASSHTAQGARYEQFF
TRBJ2-5 TRBV30 CAWSVGGSLGETQYF
TRBJ2-5 TRBV12-3/TRBV12-4 CASSLLAPNVETQYF
TRBJ1-2 TRBV10-3 CAISERGYGYTF
TRBJ2-1 TRBV12-3/TRBV12-4 CASSLGREGRVQFF
TRBJ2-2 TRBV12-3/TRBV12-4 CALKGGVNTGELFF